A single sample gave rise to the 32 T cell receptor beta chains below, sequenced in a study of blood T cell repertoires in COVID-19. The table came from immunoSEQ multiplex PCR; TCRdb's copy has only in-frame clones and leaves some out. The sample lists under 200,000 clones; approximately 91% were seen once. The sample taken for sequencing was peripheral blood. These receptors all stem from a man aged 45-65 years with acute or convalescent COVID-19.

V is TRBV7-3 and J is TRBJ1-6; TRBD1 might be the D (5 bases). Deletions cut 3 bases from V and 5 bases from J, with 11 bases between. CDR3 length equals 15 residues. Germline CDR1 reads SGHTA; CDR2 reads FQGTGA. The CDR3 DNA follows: TGTGCCAGCAGCTTCTCCAGGGCACATAATTCACCCCTCCACTTT. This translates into CASSFSRAHNSPLHF.

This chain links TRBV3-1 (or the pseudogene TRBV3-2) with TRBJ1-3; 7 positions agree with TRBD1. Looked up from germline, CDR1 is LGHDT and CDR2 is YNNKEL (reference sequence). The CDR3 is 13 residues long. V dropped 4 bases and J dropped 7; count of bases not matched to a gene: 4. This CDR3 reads CASSPGTVNTIYF. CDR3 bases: TGTGCCAGCAGCCCCGGGACAGTCAACACCATATATTTT.

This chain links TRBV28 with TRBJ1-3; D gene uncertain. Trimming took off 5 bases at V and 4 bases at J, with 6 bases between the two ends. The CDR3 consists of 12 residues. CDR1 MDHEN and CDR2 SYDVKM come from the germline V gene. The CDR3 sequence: CASSLYGNTIYF. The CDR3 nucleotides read TGTGCCAGCAGTCTCTACGGAAACACCATATATTTT.

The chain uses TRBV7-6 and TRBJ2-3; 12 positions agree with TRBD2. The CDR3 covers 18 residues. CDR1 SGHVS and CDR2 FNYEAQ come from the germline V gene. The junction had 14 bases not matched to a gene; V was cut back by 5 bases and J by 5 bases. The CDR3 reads CASSPSIPTSGRLDTQYF. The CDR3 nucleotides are TGTGCCAGCAGCCCATCTATACCGACTAGCGGGAGACTAGATACGCAGTATTTT.

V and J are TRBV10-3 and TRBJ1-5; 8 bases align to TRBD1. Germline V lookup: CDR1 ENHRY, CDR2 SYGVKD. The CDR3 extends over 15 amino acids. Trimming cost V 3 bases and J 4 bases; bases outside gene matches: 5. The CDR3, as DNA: TGTGCCATCAGTGACAGGGGGCCGGGTAATCAGCCCCAGCATTTT. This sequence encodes CAISDRGPGNQPQHF.

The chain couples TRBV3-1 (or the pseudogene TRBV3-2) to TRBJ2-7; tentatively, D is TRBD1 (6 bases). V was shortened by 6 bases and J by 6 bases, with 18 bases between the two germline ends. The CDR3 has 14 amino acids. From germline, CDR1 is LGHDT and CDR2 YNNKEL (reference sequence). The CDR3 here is CASRPPHRVSEQYV. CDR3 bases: TGTGCCAGCAGGCCCCCTCACAGGGTCTCCGAGCAGTACGTC.

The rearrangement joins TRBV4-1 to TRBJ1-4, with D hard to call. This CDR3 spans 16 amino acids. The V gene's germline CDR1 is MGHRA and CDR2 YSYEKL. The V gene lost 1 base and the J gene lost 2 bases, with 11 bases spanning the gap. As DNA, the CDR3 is TGCGCCAGCAGCCAAGTTCCGAGGTTGACTAATGAAAAACTGTTTTTT. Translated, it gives CASSQVPRLTNEKLFF.

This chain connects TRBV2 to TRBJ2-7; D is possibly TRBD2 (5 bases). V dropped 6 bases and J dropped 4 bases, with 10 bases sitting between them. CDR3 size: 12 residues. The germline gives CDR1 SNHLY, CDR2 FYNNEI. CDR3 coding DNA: TGTGCCAGCAGAGGACTGCCATACGAGCAGTACTTC. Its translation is CASRGLPYEQYF.

CDR3 nucleotides: TGCGCCAGCAGCTTGGGGACAGGGGGCCGATACAATGAGCAGTTCTTC. Translated: CASSLGTGGRYNEQFF. J is TRBJ2-1 and V is TRBV5-1; TRBD1 matches 11 bases. Germline assignment: CDR1 SGHRS and CDR2 YFSETQ. This CDR3 spans 16 amino acids. V trimming: 0 bases; J trimming: 4 bases; junction bases outside the gene matches: 3.

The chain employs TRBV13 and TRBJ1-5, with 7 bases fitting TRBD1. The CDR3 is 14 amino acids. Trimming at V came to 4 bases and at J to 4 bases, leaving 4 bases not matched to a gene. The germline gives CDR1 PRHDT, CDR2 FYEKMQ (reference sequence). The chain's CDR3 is CASSWRQGNQPQHF. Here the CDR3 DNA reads TGTGCCAGCAGCTGGAGACAGGGTAATCAGCCCCAGCATTTT.

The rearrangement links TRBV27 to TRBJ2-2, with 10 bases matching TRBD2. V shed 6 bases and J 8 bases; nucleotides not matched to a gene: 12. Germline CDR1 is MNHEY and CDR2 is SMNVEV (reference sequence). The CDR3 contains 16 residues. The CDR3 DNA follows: TGTGCCAGCAGGACAGCGAGCGGGGGGGCAGGAGGGGAGCTGTTTTTT. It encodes CASRTASGGAGGELFF.

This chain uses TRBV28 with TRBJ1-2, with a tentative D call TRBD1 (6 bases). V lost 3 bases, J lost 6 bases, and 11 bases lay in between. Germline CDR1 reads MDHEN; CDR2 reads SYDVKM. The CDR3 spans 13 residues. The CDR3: CASSFDDRHGYTF. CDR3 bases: TGTGCCAGCAGTTTCGACGACAGGCATGGCTACACCTTC.

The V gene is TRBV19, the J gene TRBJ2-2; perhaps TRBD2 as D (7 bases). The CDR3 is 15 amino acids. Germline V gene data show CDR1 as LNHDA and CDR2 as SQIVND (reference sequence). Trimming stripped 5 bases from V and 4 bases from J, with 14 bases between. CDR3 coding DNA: TGTGCCAGTAGTCAACAGGGAGGGCGCACCGGGGAGCTGTTTTTT. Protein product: CASSQQGGRTGELFF.

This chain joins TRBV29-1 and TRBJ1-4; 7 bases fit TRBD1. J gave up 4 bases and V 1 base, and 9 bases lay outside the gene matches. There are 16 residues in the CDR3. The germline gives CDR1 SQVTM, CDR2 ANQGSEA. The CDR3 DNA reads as TGCAGCGTTGAAGCAAGGCAGGGGGGAATTAATGAAAAACTGTTTTTT. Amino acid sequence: CSVEARQGGINEKLFF.

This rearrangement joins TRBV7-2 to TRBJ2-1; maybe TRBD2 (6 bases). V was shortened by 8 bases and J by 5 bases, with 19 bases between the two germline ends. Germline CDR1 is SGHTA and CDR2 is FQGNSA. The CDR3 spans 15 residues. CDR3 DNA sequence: TGTGCCAGCGGAGGGAGGCTAGTCAGGAACAATGAGCAGTTCTTC. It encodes CASGGRLVRNNEQFF.

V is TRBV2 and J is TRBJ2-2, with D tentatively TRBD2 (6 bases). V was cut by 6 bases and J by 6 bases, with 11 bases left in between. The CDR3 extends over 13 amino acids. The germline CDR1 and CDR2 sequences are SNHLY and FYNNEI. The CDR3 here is CASRGRGSGELFF. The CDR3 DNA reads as TGTGCCAGCAGGGGGCGGGGCTCCGGGGAGCTGTTTTTT.

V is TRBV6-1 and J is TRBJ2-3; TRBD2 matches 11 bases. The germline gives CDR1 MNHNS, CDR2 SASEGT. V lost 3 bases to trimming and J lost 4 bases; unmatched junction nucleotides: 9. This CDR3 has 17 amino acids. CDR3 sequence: CASSDEIAGGRADTQYF. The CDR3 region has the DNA TGTGCCAGCAGTGATGAGATAGCGGGAGGGCGGGCAGATACGCAGTATTTT.

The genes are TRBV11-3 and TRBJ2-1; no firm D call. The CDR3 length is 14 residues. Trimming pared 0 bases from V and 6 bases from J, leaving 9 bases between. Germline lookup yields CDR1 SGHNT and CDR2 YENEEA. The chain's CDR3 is CASSLDQLINEQFF. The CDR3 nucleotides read TGTGCCAGCAGCTTAGACCAGTTGATCAATGAGCAGTTCTTC.

The CDR3 loop reads CSALVRETQYF. DNA of the CDR3: TGCAGTGCCCTAGTACGAGAGACCCAGTACTTC. This chain links TRBV20-1 with TRBJ2-5; D call uncertain. Germline V gene sequence: CDR1 DFQATT, CDR2 SNEGSKA (reference sequence). Trimming stripped 6 bases from V and 4 bases from J, with 9 bases between. This CDR3 has 11 residues.

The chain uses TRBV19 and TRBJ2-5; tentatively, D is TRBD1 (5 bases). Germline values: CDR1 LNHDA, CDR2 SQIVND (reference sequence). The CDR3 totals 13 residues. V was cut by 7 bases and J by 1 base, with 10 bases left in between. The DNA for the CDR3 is TGTGCCAGTACCGACAGTGGCCAAGAGACCCAGTACTTC. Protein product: CASTDSGQETQYF. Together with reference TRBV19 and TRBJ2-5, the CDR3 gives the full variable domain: DGGITQSPKYLFRKEGQNVTLSCEQNLNHDAMYWYRQDPGQGLRLIYYSQIVNDFQKGDIAEGYSVSREKKESFPLTVTSAQKNPTAFYLCASTDSGQETQYFGPGTRLLVL.

The CDR3 here is CASSALQGGGSQHF. In DNA form, the CDR3 reads TGTGCCAGTAGTGCTCTACAGGGCGGGGGCTCCCAGCATTTT. The chain uses TRBV19 and TRBJ1-5; a possible D gene is TRBD1 (6 bases). V was trimmed by 5 bases and J by 11 bases, leaving 19 bases between them. Germline CDR1 LNHDA, CDR2 SQIVND (reference sequence). This CDR3 comprises 14 residues.

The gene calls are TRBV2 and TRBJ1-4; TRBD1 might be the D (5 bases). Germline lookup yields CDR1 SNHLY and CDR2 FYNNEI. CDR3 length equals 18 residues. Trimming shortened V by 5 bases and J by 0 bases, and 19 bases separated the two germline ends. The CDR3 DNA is TGTGCCAGCAGTATTAGCGGGACGCCTCTTGCAACTAATGAAAAACTGTTTTTT. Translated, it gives CASSISGTPLATNEKLFF.

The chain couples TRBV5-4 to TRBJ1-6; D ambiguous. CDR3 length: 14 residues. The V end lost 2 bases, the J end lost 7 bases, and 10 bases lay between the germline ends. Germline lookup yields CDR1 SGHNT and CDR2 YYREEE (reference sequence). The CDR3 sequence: CASSFEGLNSPLHF. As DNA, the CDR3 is TGTGCCAGCAGCTTCGAGGGTTTAAATTCACCCCTCCACTTT.

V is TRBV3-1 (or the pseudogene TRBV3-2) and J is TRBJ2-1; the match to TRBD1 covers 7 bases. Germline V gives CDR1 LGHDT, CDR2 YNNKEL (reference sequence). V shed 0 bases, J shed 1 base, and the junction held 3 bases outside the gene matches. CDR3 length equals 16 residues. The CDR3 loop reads CASSQENRGSYNEQFF. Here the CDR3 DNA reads TGTGCCAGCAGCCAAGAGAACAGGGGTTCCTACAATGAGCAGTTCTTC.

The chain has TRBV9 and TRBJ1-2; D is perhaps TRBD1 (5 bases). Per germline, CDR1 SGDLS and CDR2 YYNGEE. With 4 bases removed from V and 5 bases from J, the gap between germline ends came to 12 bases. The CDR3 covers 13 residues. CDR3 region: CASSPWGEYGYTF. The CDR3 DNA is TGTGCCAGCAGCCCCTGGGGGGAGTATGGCTACACCTTC.

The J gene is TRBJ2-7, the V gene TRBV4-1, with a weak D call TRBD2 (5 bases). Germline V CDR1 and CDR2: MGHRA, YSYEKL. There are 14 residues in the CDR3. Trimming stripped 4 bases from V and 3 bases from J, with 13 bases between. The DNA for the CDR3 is TGCGCCAGCAGCCGAGGACTCGGGGTCTACGAGCAGTACTTC. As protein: CASSRGLGVYEQYF.

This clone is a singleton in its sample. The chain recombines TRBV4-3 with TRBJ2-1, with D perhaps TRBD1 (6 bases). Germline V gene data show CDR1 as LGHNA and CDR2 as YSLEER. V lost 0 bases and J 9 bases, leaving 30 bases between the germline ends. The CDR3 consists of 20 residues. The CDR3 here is CASSQEPRGGTSRTASEQFF. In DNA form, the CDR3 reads TGCGCCAGCAGCCAAGAACCCCGAGGCGGTACCTCGAGGACAGCATCTGAGCAGTTCTTC.

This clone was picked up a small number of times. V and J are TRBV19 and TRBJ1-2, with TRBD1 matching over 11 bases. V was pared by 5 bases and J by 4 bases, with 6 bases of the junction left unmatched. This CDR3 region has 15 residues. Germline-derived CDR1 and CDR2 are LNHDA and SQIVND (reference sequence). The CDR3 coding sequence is TGTGCCAGTAGTTCAACCGGGACAGGGGGCTATGGCTACACCTTC. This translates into CASSSTGTGGYGYTF. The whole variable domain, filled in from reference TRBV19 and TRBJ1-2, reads DGGITQSPKYLFRKEGQNVTLSCEQNLNHDAMYWYRQDPGQGLRLIYYSQIVNDFQKGDIAEGYSVSREKKESFPLTVTSAQKNPTAFYLCASSSTGTGGYGYTFGSGTRLTVV.

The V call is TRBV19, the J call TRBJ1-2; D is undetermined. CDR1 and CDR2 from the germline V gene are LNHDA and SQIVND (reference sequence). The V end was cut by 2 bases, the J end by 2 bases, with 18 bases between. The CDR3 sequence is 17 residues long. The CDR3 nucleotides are TGTGCCAGTAGTATAATGGCAGACTCCGGCGAGAACTATGGCTACACCTTC. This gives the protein CASSIMADSGENYGYTF.

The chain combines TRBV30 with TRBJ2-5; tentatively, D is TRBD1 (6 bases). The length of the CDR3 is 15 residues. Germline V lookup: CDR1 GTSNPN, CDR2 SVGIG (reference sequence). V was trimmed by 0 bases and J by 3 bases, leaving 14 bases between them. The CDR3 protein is CAWSVPLDRKETQYF. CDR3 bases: TGTGCCTGGAGTGTACCTCTCGACAGGAAAGAGACCCAGTACTTC.

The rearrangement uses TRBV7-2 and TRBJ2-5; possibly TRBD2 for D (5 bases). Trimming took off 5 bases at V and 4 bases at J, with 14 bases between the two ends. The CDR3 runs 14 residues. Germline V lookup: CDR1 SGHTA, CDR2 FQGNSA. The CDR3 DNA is TGTGCCAGCAGCCGCGACCCCGGGGTAGAGACCCAGTACTTC. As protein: CASSRDPGVETQYF.

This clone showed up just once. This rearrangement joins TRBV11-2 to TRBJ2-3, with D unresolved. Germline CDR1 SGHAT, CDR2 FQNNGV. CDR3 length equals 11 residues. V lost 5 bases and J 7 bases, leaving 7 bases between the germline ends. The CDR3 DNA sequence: TGTGCCAGCAGCGAACACAATACGCAGTATTTT. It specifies CASSEHNTQYF.